This T cell receptor beta chain was identified during a study of OX40 agonist ivuxolimab in advanced cancers. Regarding the complete study: Ivuxolimab was an agonistic, fully human IgG2 monoclonal antibody directed against OX40 (CD134), a costimulatory receptor. The purpose of peripheral TCRbeta sequencing was to test whether ivuxolimab changed TCR sequence diversity and led to clonal T-cell expansion. The paper describes the monotherapy dose-escalation part (N of about 50 patients) of the phase I trial of ivuxolimab. Partial responses occurred in three dose-escalation patients: two with cutaneous melanoma and one with hepatocellular carcinoma. A male proportion of roughly 80% and a mean age of roughly 58 years, ranging from about 23 to 90, were recorded for the dose-escalation cohort. Prior anti-PD-1, anti-PD-L1 or anti-CTLA-4 therapy was permitted, and approximately 41% of dose-escalation patients had received checkpoint inhibitors. Intravenous ivuxolimab was administered to patients every 2 weeks at six dose levels: 0.01, 0.1, 0.3, 1.5, 3 and 10 mg/kg. Of the approximately 53 patients in dose escalation, some 20 had hepatocellular carcinoma, around 15 had melanoma, 9 had renal cell carcinoma and 9 had head and neck cancer. Study-wide conclusions, independent of this receptor: Low levels of normalized T-cell clonal expansion were also shown by some nonresponding patients. After ivuxolimab, expanded clones were on average more numerous among CD8+ T cells than among CD4+ T cells. At doses from 0.1 to 3.0 mg/kg, clonal expansion was seen in both CD4+ and CD8+ blood T cells between baseline and week 6. Antigen specificity was not determined for the clonally expanded peripheral T cells. In the 0.1-3.0 mg/kg groups, partial responders had among the lowest normalized peripheral clonal expansion, particularly in CD8+ T cells.

The CDR3 sequence holds 15 residues, the cysteine and phenylalanine included. The DNA shown is the 45-base CDR3, in frame from base 1. For CDR1 and CDR2, the germline V gene (reference sequence) lists GTSNPN and SVGIG. Relative to germline, V is 2 bases shorter and J is 1 base shorter, with 12 bases between their ends. For sequencing of the TCRbeta CDR3 region, genomic DNA was extracted from the sorted cells. The immunoSEQ Assay was used for sequencing of TCRbeta CDR3 regions. TCRdb's version of the immuneACCESS table is confined to in-frame rearrangements and falls short of the full clone set. An unresolved V gene accounts for under half of the shortfall where checked; the remainder is of unknown origin. This sample comprises approximately 69,000 clones, approximately 89% of them detected only once. The ten most abundant clones make up approximately 0.3% of the sample. As regards this clone: Its antigen remains unidentified. Within one base of it there is no much larger clone, and no base qualities were kept.

The trial excluded patients who had a history of autoimmune disease or who were on systemic immunosuppression. Peripheral blood for TCR sequencing was drawn from every dose cohort at baseline, at cycle 4 day 1 and at cycle 7 day 1. Samples came from an open-label, multicenter, first-in-human phase I dose-escalation trial of ivuxolimab. Adults with locally advanced or metastatic head and neck squamous cell, hepatocellular, melanoma or renal cell carcinoma were enrolled in the trial. Before TCR sequencing, CD4+ T cells and CD8+ T cells were sorted from peripheral blood as separate populations. This receptor was identified in an adult with an advanced solid tumor such as melanoma, head and neck, liver or kidney cancer. In this chain, TRBV30 is recombined with TRBJ1-5; TRBD1 is possibly the D segment (6 matching bases). The specimen comprised CD4+ or CD8+ T cells sorted from blood, sampled in a trial of the OX40 agonist ivuxolimab. The CDR3 protein: CAWSMGAGSNQPQHF. The nucleotides are TGTGCCTGGAGTATGGGGGCGGGGAGCAATCAGCCCCAGCATTTT.